The sample holds many counts of the clone carrying this TCR beta chain. Its antigen is undetermined. Each CDR3 protein gets one entry after TCRdb re-called the multiplex PCR reads with MiXCR. The sample yields tens of thousands of distinct CDR3 sequences, 25% to 35% seen once. The data are from a study of breast tumors, draining lymph nodes, adjacent tissues. Study results and limitations: Compared with lymph nodes, tumors were less diverse; compared with nontumor tissue, more. The lymph node origin of tumor T cells was framed as consistent with a hypothesis, not demonstrated. The data were judged consistent with most tumor T cells coming from lymph node and expanding in tumor.

The CDR3 is 14 amino acids. CDR1 is KGHSH, CDR2 LQKENI, per germline. Deletions cut 1 base from V and 3 bases from J, with 4 bases between. Axillary draining lymph nodes of breast cancer patients supplied the node samples. The sequence was collected from a female donor with breast cancer. Some clones in this sample may be carry-over from other donors' samples. V is TRBV18 and J is TRBJ1-6; D is unclear. The specimen sequenced was axillary lymph node tissue. The CDR3 DNA is TGTGCCAGCTCACCACAGAACTATAATTCACCCCTCCACTTT. Protein: CASSPQNYNSPLHF.